Here is one T cell receptor (beta chain) with its context. The antigen is not known. V shed 4 bases, J shed 6 bases, and the junction held 2 bases outside the gene matches. Germline V gives CDR1 SGHRS, CDR2 YFSETQ. The CDR3 contains 15 residues. The data derive from a study of beta chain features in type 1 diabetes. Overall study results and limits: Type 1 diabetes patients had fewer VDJ junction insertions and more deletions. Type 1 diabetes patients had TCRB CDR3s that were shorter (moderately but significantly so) in all four CD4+ subsets.

Heparinised blood was drawn once per donor, averaging roughly 110 mL. Expressed TCRB transcripts got sequenced, as all isolated RNA was reverse transcribed. Sequenced by immunoSEQ multiplex PCR; TCRdb stores in-frame clones only, minus some. The table lists around 250,000 clones, about 13% of them singletons, with roughly 0.018% in the top ten. The chain employs TRBV5-1 and TRBJ2-2, with 14 bases fitting TRBD2. Input material: naive CD4+ T cells from blood. This clonotype originated in a young man with type 1 diabetes. This CDR3 is CASSGTSGRAGELFF. The CDR3 region has the DNA TGCGCCAGCAGCGGGACTAGCGGGAGAGCCGGGGAGCTGTTTTTT.